This T cell receptor (beta chain) is drawn from a study of T cells after yellow fever vaccination. The wider study: Researchers used SMART-Seq v4 Ultra Low Input to prepare fractions that had low cell numbers.

Study-wide results and limits: Although the secondary response was weaker, it peaked faster, at day 5 versus 15. Post-booster reappearance was seen for most primary-vaccination clones (around 96% CD4, around 88% CD8). FACS-sorted repertoires might harbor abundant contaminating clonotypes from the bulk population.

Trimming took 3 bases from V and 4 from J, leaving 18 bases between them. In germline, CDR1 is ENHRY, CDR2 SYGVKD. The CDR3 totals 17 residues. This clonotype was counted a few times. Its antigen is currently unknown. One entry per CDR3 protein results from TCRdb running MiXCR on the 5' RACE reads. This table holds 450,000 to 550,000 distinct CDR3 sequences, 21% found once. The sample was PBMCs, taken around 3 weeks after the first yellow fever vaccination. The rearrangement uses TRBV10-3 and TRBJ2-2; D is possibly TRBD2 (6 bases). This sequence originates from a man aged 18 to 30 who received the YFV17D yellow fever vaccine. CDR3: CAISDLPTLGGTGELFF. DNA for the CDR3: TGTGCCATCAGTGATCTTCCTACCCTCGGGGGCACCGGGGAGCTGTTTTTT.